The rows below give T cell receptor beta chains drawn from one sample of a study of T cells in Graves' hyperthyroidism and ophthalmopathy. TCRdb reprocessed the multiplex PCR reads with MiXCR, giving one entry per CDR3 protein. The sample contains fewer than 800,000 distinct CDR3 sequences, 16% of which appear only once. The sample taken for sequencing was blood. These receptors were obtained from a man aged 18 to 30 with Graves' hyperthyroidism. Each CDR3 is given with its conserved first and last residue. The D gene is left open where the match is weak. Where a row states a size, it is once, few, many or the class of an expanded clone; other rows omit it.

- - TRBJ1-2 TRBV5-1 TGCGCCAGCAGCTTGCTCGGGAGGGACGACTATGGCTACACCTTC CASSLLGRDDYGYTF
TRBD2 - TRBJ2-5 TRBV24-1 TGTGCCACCAGTGATTTCGGCCTGGGAGGGATAGACACTTCTCAAGAGACCCAGTACTTC CATSDFGLGGIDTSQETQYF
TRBD1 - TRBJ1-1 TRBV7-9 TGTGCCAGCATGGGACAGGGGCAGGCGAACGCTGAAGCTTTCTTT CASMGQGQANAEAFF
- few TRBJ2-1 TRBV14 TGTGCCAGCAGCCAAGTAGCCGGGAGCTACAATGAGCAGTTCTTC CASSQVAGSYNEQFF
- many TRBJ2-7 TRBV28 TGTGCCAGCACCAACATTTACGAGCAGTACTTC CASTNIYEQYF
TRBD1 many TRBJ2-7 TRBV12-3/TRBV12-4 TGTGCCAGCAGGACAGGGGGAGGCAACTACGAGCAGTACTTC CASRTGGGNYEQYF
TRBD1 few TRBJ1-4 TRBV7-2 TGTGCCACCCAGGGGGCAGGTGAAAAACTGTTTTTT CATQGAGEKLFF
- - TRBJ2-5 TRBV24-1 TGTGCCACCAGTGATTTAAAGGGGACGGAGACCCAGTACTTC CATSDLKGTETQYF
- many TRBJ2-4 TRBV6-2/TRBV6-3 TGTGCCAGCAGTTACCCAGGGTTGGGGGCCAAAAACATTCAGTACTTC CASSYPGLGAKNIQYF
- few TRBJ1-1 TRBV19 TGTGCCAGTAGCCCGCGGGGGGCTGAAGCTTTCTTT CASSPRGAEAFF
- few TRBJ2-7 TRBV4-3 TGCGCCAGCAGCCAAGTGTTCGTGGGTGAGCAGTACTTC CASSQVFVGEQYF
TRBD1 few TRBJ1-5 TRBV4-1 TGCGCCAGCAGCCAAGAAGGGACAGGGGACAATCAGCCCCAGCATTTT CASSQEGTGDNQPQHF
TRBD1 many TRBJ2-7 TRBV7-3 TGTGCCAGCAGCTTAGAAGGGGGCCGGGACGAGCAGTACTTC CASSLEGGRDEQYF
- few TRBJ2-7 TRBV5-1 TGCGCCAGCAGCTTACCCCCGGGGGAGCAGTACTTC CASSLPPGEQYF
- many TRBJ2-1 TRBV6-1 TGTGCCTCGGAGGAGGAGGGAGGCTCCTACAATGAGCAGTTCTTC CASEEEGGSYNEQFF
- - TRBJ2-7 TRBV4-1 TGCGCCAGCAGCCAAGATCTTGGGGGGAGAGGTCTCGAGCAGTACTTC CASSQDLGGRGLEQYF
TRBD1 many TRBJ1-1 TRBV3-1 TGTGCCAGCAGCCCTAAACAGGGGGCGATGAACACTGAAGCTTTCTTT CASSPKQGAMNTEAFF
- many TRBJ2-7 TRBV6-1 TGTGCCAGCAGTGAAGCGCTTCTAGGCCTAGCGCTCGAGCAGTACTTC CASSEALLGLALEQYF
TRBD2 many TRBJ2-2 TRBV30 TGTGCCTGGAGTCCGCTAGCGGGAGGTTTCACCGGGGAGCTGTTTTTT CAWSPLAGGFTGELFF
TRBD1 many TRBJ2-7 TRBV20-1 TGCAGTGCTAGAGATCCAGGGGGCTACGAGCAGTACTTC CSARDPGGYEQYF
- - TRBJ1-2 TRBV29-1 TGCAGCGTCGATATCGGCCTGTCTGGCTACACCTTC CSVDIGLSGYTF
TRBD2 many TRBJ2-3 TRBV19 TGTGCCAGTAGTAGGACTAGCGAAAGCACAGATACGCAGTATTTT CASSRTSESTDTQYF
- few TRBJ2-7 TRBV20-1 TGCAGTGCCCAAAGGACTAATACTCACCGTACGTACGAGCAGTACTTC CSAQRTNTHRTYEQYF
TRBD1 - TRBJ2-7 TRBV18 TGTGCCAGCTCACGGACAGGCACCCCCTACGAGCAGTACTTC CASSRTGTPYEQYF
TRBD2 few TRBJ2-3 TRBV24-1 TGTGCCACCAGCACTAGCGGGAGCGCAGATACGCAGTATTTT CATSTSGSADTQYF
- - TRBJ2-1 TRBV19 TGTGCCAGTAGTATCGGCAGGAGCTCCTACAATGAGCAGTTCTTC CASSIGRSSYNEQFF
- - TRBJ1-5 TRBV4-3 TGCGCCAGCAGCCAAGAGGTCGGGGATCTGAGCAATCAGCCCCAGCATTTT CASSQEVGDLSNQPQHF
TRBD1 many TRBJ2-2 TRBV2 TGTGCCAGCAGTGAACAGGGGGCGAACACCGGGGAGCTGTTTTTT CASSEQGANTGELFF
- - TRBJ1-5 TRBV19 TGTGCCAGTAGCGACAGCCAGCCCCAGCATTTT CASSDSQPQHF
- many TRBJ2-7 TRBV12-3/TRBV12-4 TGTGCCAGCAGTTTACAGAGCTCGGCCTACGAGCAGTACTTC CASSLQSSAYEQYF
TRBD2 few TRBJ2-2 TRBV20-1 TGCAGTGCTAACCCCCTAGCGGGGTTGAACACCGGGGAGCTGTTTTTT CSANPLAGLNTGELFF
- few TRBJ1-2 TRBV27 TGTGCCAGCAGTTTCCAGGCGGCCTATGGCTACACCTTC CASSFQAAYGYTF
TRBD1 - TRBJ1-2 TRBV15 TGTGCCACCAGCAGAGATCGGGCCGGGACAGGGGGCGATGGCCACACCTTC CATSRDRAGTGGDGHTF
TRBD2 - TRBJ2-5 TRBV15 TGTGCCACCAGCAGAGGCCCTAGCGGGACGCAAGAGACCCAGTACTTC CATSRGPSGTQETQYF
TRBD2 many TRBJ2-7 TRBV6-2/TRBV6-3 TGTGCCAGCAGTGCGCCGAAACTAGCGGGTATCTACGAGCAGTACTTC CASSAPKLAGIYEQYF
TRBD2 - TRBJ2-1 TRBV25-1 TGTGCCAGCATATACGGTGGGCCTTTCAAGCGGGAGGGAAATGAGCAGTTCTTC CASIYGGPFKREGNEQFF
- many TRBJ2-7 TRBV29-1 TGCAGCGTTGAGACAGCCGGTCCTAGCGACTACGAGCAGTACTTC CSVETAGPSDYEQYF
TRBD1 - TRBJ2-7 TRBV6-2/TRBV6-3 TGTGCCAGCAGTCAGGACAGGGCCGGCCTTGGGGAGCAGTACTTC CASSQDRAGLGEQYF
- - TRBJ1-2 TRBV2 TGTGCCAGCAGTCCTCGGACAGCCCACTATGGCTACACCTTC CASSPRTAHYGYTF
- - TRBJ2-7 TRBV18 TGTGCCAGCTCCTCGGACGGGACCTCCTACGAGCAGTACTTC CASSSDGTSYEQYF
- - TRBJ2-1 TRBV12-3/TRBV12-4 TGTGCCAGCAGTTTCGGGGGTACCCTCTACAATGAGCAGTTCTTC CASSFGGTLYNEQFF
- many TRBJ2-7 TRBV10-3 TGTGCCACCAGGACGGTCCGGGACGAGCAGTACTTC CATRTVRDEQYF
TRBD2 few TRBJ2-1 TRBV20-1 TGCAGTGCTAGATACCTAAGGGGACTAGCGGGCGGAGGGAATGAGCAGTTCTTC CSARYLRGLAGGGNEQFF